This TCR beta chain is drawn from a study of T cell responses to AZD1222 COVID-19 vaccine. V shed 5 bases and J shed 7 bases, with 14 bases lying between them. This CDR3 contains 14 residues. Germline values: CDR1 SGHTA, CDR2 FQGTGA. Sequenced by immunoSEQ multiplex PCR; TCRdb stores in-frame clones only, minus some. In the table there are some 160,000 clones, roughly 90% of which are singletons. The input for sequencing was peripheral blood, taken on day 0 of AZD1222 vaccination. This rearrangement joins TRBV7-3 to TRBJ2-2; possibly TRBD1 for D (5 bases). This receptor was identified in an adult in good health. CDR3: CASSAQGGGGELFF. The CDR3 DNA reads TGTGCCAGCAGCGCCCAGGGTGGCGGCGGGGAGCTGTTTTTT.